This T cell receptor (beta chain) is from a study of blood T cell repertoires in COVID-19. About the study: COVID-19 samples from acute and convalescent phases originated in the United States, Italy and Spain. Sources were T cells, B-cell-depleted T cells, or PBMCs; the material itself was cDNA or gDNA.

The CDR3 totals 15 residues. Trimming removed 0 bases from V and 3 bases from J; junction bases left unmatched: 6. Germline CDR1 SGHNT, CDR2 YYREEE (reference sequence). Per the authors' pipeline: Cell counts per sample came from amplifying reference gene primers. The protocol was immunoSEQ multiplex PCR, while the TCRdb copy is restricted to in-frame clones and leaves out a portion. That table is the source of V, J and clone size, and D and trimming were worked out from the DNA. The repertoire holds about 75,000 clones, with more than 70% as singletons. Sequenced material: peripheral blood. The rearrangement links TRBV5-4 to TRBJ2-7, with 7 bases aligning to TRBD2. The TCR comes from a human donor in a cohort sampled during active COVID-19. CDR3 sequence (DNA): TGTGCCAGCAGCTTGGCAGGTGGGGGGGGCTACGAGCAGTACTTC. Its translation: CASSLAGGGGYEQYF.